This record covers a single T cell receptor (beta chain). Antigen specificity is unknown. A sample-barcoded 5' primer and a J-beta primer mix were used in a second PCR of about 6 to 11 cycles. MiXCR, run by TCRdb on the 5' RACE reads, gives a single entry per CDR3 protein. Of about 400,000 distinct CDR3 sequences listed, 45% to 60% were seen once; the top ten hold over 40%. These data are taken from a study of blood T cells in healthy people across ages. Regarding the study as a whole: Higher diversity, along with more naive CD4+ cells, distinguished long-lived donors from aged donors.

Every sample yielded at least 6.5 million isolated PBMCs. Germline V gene data show CDR1 as MDHEN and CDR2 as SYDVKM. V lost 6 bases, J lost 4 bases, and 6 bases stayed unmatched. The CDR3 is 15 amino acids. The sequencing sample was made of blood. This TCR came from a man between 60 and 75 years old in good health. This sequence joins TRBV28 and TRBJ1-1; 12 bases are shared with TRBD1. The DNA for the CDR3 is TGTGCCAGCAGGGGACAGGGGGCAGAAGGCACTGAAGCTTTCTTT. Translated: CASRGQGAEGTEAFF.